This TCR beta chain was found in a study of blood T cell repertoires in COVID-19. Study-wide background: In each case, the material was cDNA or gDNA derived from T cells, B-cell-depleted T cells, or PBMCs.

Adults between roughly 18 and 95 years of age took part from 20 to 25 US areas. TCRdb's copy holds only in-frame clones and misses some; the assay was immunoSEQ multiplex PCR. The table records about 270,000 clones, less than 95% of them present only once. This clone has just a few counts. Germline V gene sequence: CDR1 SNHLY, CDR2 FYNNEI. The trim removed 8 bases at V and 0 bases at J, leaving 6 bases unmatched. The CDR3 contains 14 residues. The sequenced sample was PBMCs or T cells enriched from blood (not recorded which). The receptor was isolated from a man aged 40-49 years who had been exposed to COVID-19. This rearrangement joins TRBV2 to TRBJ2-7, with 8 bases aligning to TRBD1. The DNA for the CDR3 is TGTGCCAGCCATGACAGGGGTGGCTCCTACGAGCAGTACTTC. It specifies CASHDRGGSYEQYF. The whole variable domain, filled in from reference TRBV2 and TRBJ2-7, reads EPEVTQTPSHQVTQMGQEVILRCVPISNHLYFYWYRQILGQKVEFLVSFYNNEISEKSEIFDDQFSVERPDGSNFTLKIRSTKLEDSAMYFCASHDRGGSYEQYFGPGTRLTVT.